The T cell receptor beta chain under discussion was sequenced for a study of OX40 agonist ivuxolimab in advanced cancers. The study's findings and limits: In the 0.1-3.0 mg/kg groups, partial responders showed among the lowest expansion. Doses of 0.1 to 3.0 mg/kg were accompanied by clonal expansion of CD4+ and CD8+ blood T cells by week 6.

Remarks on this clone: Antigen unknown. The same CDR3 can be traced to other DNA sequences in this sample.

Sequencing was performed with immunoSEQ multiplex PCR; in TCRdb, only in-frame clones are kept and a portion is missing. This sample carries about 35,000 clones, about 84% of them seen once, and the ten largest clones take about 25%. V gave up 6 bases and J gave up 7 bases, with 10 bases separating them. CDR3 length: 11 amino acids. The germline V gene has CDR1 MNHEY and CDR2 SMNVEV (reference sequence). The V gene is TRBV27, the J gene TRBJ2-7; a possible D gene is TRBD2 (6 bases). The specimen was CD4+ or CD8+ T cells sorted from blood, collected in a trial of the OX40 agonist ivuxolimab. The source is an adult with an advanced solid tumor such as melanoma, head and neck, liver or kidney cancer. CDR3: CASSFGGEQYF. The DNA for the CDR3 is TGTGCCAGCAGCTTCGGGGGAGAGCAGTACTTC.